This T cell receptor beta chain emerged from a study of shared clonotypes between healthy human individuals. This CDR3 is built from 12 residues. CDR1 and CDR2 (germline): SNHLY, FYNNEI. Trimming cost V 2 bases and J 5 bases, with 6 bases left between them. Sequencing was performed with immunoSEQ multiplex PCR; in TCRdb, only in-frame clones are kept and a portion is missing. The sample includes approximately 940,000 clones, over 60% of them seen just once. Study outcomes and limitations: A generally larger estimated richness was seen in naive subsets than in memory subsets. A few donors showed sharing of around 5% of naive CD4 clonotypes. The diversity represented, both genetic and in exposure history, was limited by few donors.

This clone has a single count. What it recognizes is unknown. A much larger clone differs from this one at a single base, so this may be a read error. The TCR was taken from a man in his late teens or twenties in good health. The genes are TRBV2 and TRBJ2-5; D is undetermined. Sample: memory CD4+ T cells sorted from blood. Noted subset: CD45RA-negative fraction. CDR3 amino acids: CASSELAETQYF. The CDR3 region has the DNA TGTGCCAGCAGTGAATTGGCGGAGACCCAGTACTTC. The complete variable domain, with remaining parts taken from reference TRBV2 and TRBJ2-5, reads EPEVTQTPSHQVTQMGQEVILRCVPISNHLYFYWYRQILGQKVEFLVSFYNNEISEKSEIFDDQFSVERPDGSNFTLKIRSTKLEDSAMYFCASSELAETQYFGPGTRLLVL.